This TCR beta chain was recovered during a study of spatial heterogeneity in lung cancer. Study results and caveats: The appearance of ubiquitous expanded tumor TCRs in blood was greater at resection than follow-up.

In TCRdb, the 5' RACE reads were re-called with MiXCR into one record per CDR3 protein. The sample carries about 40,000 distinct CDR3 sequences, around 5.5% recorded once. This clonotype was seen ten or more times. Its cognate antigen is unknown. Time point indicated: sample taken at primary tumor resection. Whole RNA was taken from tumor, nontumor lung or frozen PBMC; it was then sequenced unsorted. The origin of this receptor is a female donor with early-stage non-small cell lung cancer. Source: PBMCs, taken at surgery.

The CDR3 loop reads CASSPAGTGNEKLFF. The CDR3 DNA reads as TGTGCCAGCAGCCCTGCCGGGACAGGGAACGAAAAACTGTTTTTT. The rearrangement joins TRBV5-6 to TRBJ1-4; TRBD1 matches at 9 bases. The CDR3 has 15 amino acids. The germline V gene encodes CDR1 SGHDT and CDR2 YYEEEE. After removal of 4 bases from V and 8 bases from J, the junction contained 9 bases not matched to a gene.